This TCR beta chain was obtained from a study of blood T cell repertoires in COVID-19. As for the study in general: Samples came from the United States, Italy and Spain, spanning acute and convalescent COVID-19. PBMCs, B-cell-depleted T cells, or T cells were the source of the cDNA or gDNA that made up the material.

Here immunoSEQ multiplex PCR was the method, and the copy in TCRdb shows in-frame clones only, minus some. The sample records over 300,000 clones, approximately 90% being singletons. Germline assignment: CDR1 MDHEN and CDR2 SYDVKM. Trimming took 3 bases from V and 1 from J; bases not matched to a gene: 6. CDR3 length equals 15 residues. Enrollees, about 18 to 100 years old, lived in 24 US areas. The clonotype comes from a woman aged 40-49 years who had recovered from COVID-19. The genes are TRBV28 and TRBJ2-7; 7 nucleotides match TRBD1. Sample: PBMCs or T cells enriched from blood (not recorded which). CDR3 coding DNA: TGTGCCAGCAGTTTTGACAGGGCCCTGTCCTACGAGCAGTACTTC. Its translation: CASSFDRALSYEQYF.